The clone carrying this T cell receptor beta chain was seen only a few times. This sample is drawn from a study of CD8+CD57+ T cells in acquired aplastic anemia. Between the trimmed V and J ends, which lost 5 bases and 1 base, there was a span of 11 bases. Germline CDR1 and CDR2: LNHDA and SQIVND (reference sequence). This CDR3 has 14 amino acids. The patients chosen for sequencing had shown expansion of CD8+CD57+ cells (detected by flow cytometry). Genomic DNA, serving as template, underwent TCR beta VDJ and CDR3 profiling. MiXCR, run by TCRdb on the reads, gives a single entry per CDR3 protein. The sample lists hundreds of thousands of distinct CDR3 sequences, roughly 82% occurring once.

Sequenced: sorted CD4+, CD8+, or CD8+CD57+ T cells (not recorded which) from PBMCs. The V call is TRBV19, the J call TRBJ1-1, with D tentatively TRBD1 (5 bases). The sequence was obtained from a human donor with aplastic anemia. The CDR3 region is CASSPDSPNTEAFF. For the CDR3, the DNA is TGTGCCAGTAGTCCCGACAGCCCGAACACTGAAGCTTTCTTT.